This is a list of T cell receptor beta chains from one sample in a study of blood T cell repertoires in COVID-19. Sequenced by immunoSEQ multiplex PCR; TCRdb stores in-frame clones only, minus some. The table records 280,000 or so clones, over 75% of them present only once. The sample taken for sequencing was peripheral blood. These receptors originate from a man in his late teens or twenties with active or convalescent COVID-19. Both conserved end residues are part of each CDR3. Each record gives: clone size, J gene, D gene, V gene, CDR3 protein, CDR3 DNA. The D gene is left open where the match is weak. A clone size is listed for some rows: how often the clone was seen (once, few, many), or a class if it is expanded.

abundance: .; j_gene: TRBJ2-2; d_gene: .; v_gene: TRBV5-1; CDR3aa: CASRDFFSGANTGELFF; CDR3nt: TGCGCCAGCCGTGATTTTTTTTCGGGGGCGAACACCGGGGAGCTGTTTTTT
abundance: once; j_gene: TRBJ1-1; d_gene: TRBD1; v_gene: TRBV18; CDR3aa: CASSPRQGDTEAFF; CDR3nt: TGTGCCAGCTCACCCCGTCAGGGGGACACTGAAGCTTTCTTT
abundance: .; j_gene: TRBJ2-7; d_gene: .; v_gene: TRBV19; CDR3aa: CASSDPGAYEQYF; CDR3nt: TGTGCCAGTAGCGACCCGGGGGCCTACGAGCAGTACTTC
abundance: .; j_gene: TRBJ1-3; d_gene: .; v_gene: TRBV12-3/TRBV12-4; CDR3aa: CASSLGQGNTIYF; CDR3nt: TGTGCCAGCAGTTTAGGACAGGGAAACACCATATATTTT
abundance: .; j_gene: TRBJ1-3; d_gene: .; v_gene: TRBV4-1; CDR3aa: CASSRGSGLRNSGNTIYF; CDR3nt: TGCGCCAGCAGCCGCGGCTCCGGACTCAGGAACTCTGGAAACACCATATATTTT
abundance: .; j_gene: TRBJ2-3; d_gene: TRBD1; v_gene: TRBV18; CDR3aa: CASSPRGTGGADTQYF; CDR3nt: TGTGCCAGCTCACCACGCGGGACAGGGGGAGCAGATACGCAGTATTTT
abundance: .; j_gene: TRBJ2-5; d_gene: .; v_gene: TRBV7-9; CDR3aa: CASSLAPEETQYF; CDR3nt: TGTGCCAGCAGCTTAGCCCCGGAAGAGACCCAGTACTTC
abundance: .; j_gene: TRBJ1-5; d_gene: .; v_gene: TRBV9; CDR3aa: CASSVGSEVHQPQHF; CDR3nt: TGTGCCAGCAGCGTAGGGTCCGAGGTTCATCAGCCCCAGCATTTT
abundance: .; j_gene: TRBJ2-1; d_gene: TRBD2; v_gene: TRBV6-5; CDR3aa: CASSYSMAGGQNEQFF; CDR3nt: TGTGCCAGCAGTTACTCGATGGCGGGGGGGCAGAATGAGCAGTTCTTC
abundance: .; j_gene: TRBJ1-1; d_gene: .; v_gene: TRBV3-1/TRBV3-2; CDR3aa: CASSQGAGIMGAFF; CDR3nt: TGTGCCAGCAGCCAAGGAGCAGGGATAATGGGAGCTTTCTTT
abundance: .; j_gene: TRBJ2-3; d_gene: TRBD2; v_gene: TRBV27; CDR3aa: CASSLGLAGVLDTQYF; CDR3nt: TGTGCCAGCAGCCTGGGACTAGCGGGCGTCCTGGATACGCAGTATTTT
abundance: .; j_gene: TRBJ2-7; d_gene: TRBD2; v_gene: TRBV6-1; CDR3aa: CASSEGPGGSYEQYF; CDR3nt: TGTGCCAGCAGTGAGGGGCCGGGGGGCTCCTACGAGCAGTACTTC
abundance: .; j_gene: TRBJ1-2; d_gene: TRBD1; v_gene: TRBV18; CDR3aa: CASSSGTGGNYGYTF; CDR3nt: TGTGCCAGCTCGTCCGGGACAGGGGGTAACTATGGCTACACCTTC
abundance: .; j_gene: TRBJ1-3; d_gene: .; v_gene: TRBV11-2; CDR3aa: CASSLGQGNTIYF; CDR3nt: TGTGCCAGCAGCTTAGGACAGGGAAACACCATATATTTT
abundance: .; j_gene: TRBJ2-5; d_gene: TRBD1; v_gene: TRBV5-4; CDR3aa: CASTLGQGQETQYF; CDR3nt: TGTGCCAGCACCCTTGGACAGGGGCAAGAGACCCAGTACTTC
abundance: .; j_gene: TRBJ2-5; d_gene: .; v_gene: TRBV11-2; CDR3aa: CASSLDRGETQYF; CDR3nt: TGTGCCAGCAGCTTAGATAGAGGAGAGACCCAGTACTTC
abundance: .; j_gene: TRBJ1-4; d_gene: .; v_gene: TRBV5-1; CDR3aa: CASNRGQPATNEKLFF; CDR3nt: TGCGCCAGCAACCGTGGGCAGCCCGCAACTAATGAAAAACTGTTTTTT
abundance: .; j_gene: TRBJ1-3; d_gene: .; v_gene: TRBV5-8; CDR3aa: CASSHQEGLSGNTIYF; CDR3nt: TGTGCCAGCAGCCACCAGGAGGGACTCTCTGGAAACACCATATATTTT
abundance: .; j_gene: TRBJ1-1; d_gene: TRBD1; v_gene: TRBV4-1; CDR3aa: CASSHPTGGDGEAFF; CDR3nt: TGCGCCAGCAGCCATCCAACAGGGGGCGATGGTGAAGCTTTCTTT
abundance: .; j_gene: TRBJ1-5; d_gene: .; v_gene: TRBV19; CDR3aa: CASSGPGGQPQHF; CDR3nt: TGTGCCAGTAGTGGGCCCGGGGGTCAGCCCCAGCATTTT
abundance: .; j_gene: TRBJ2-1; d_gene: TRBD1; v_gene: TRBV4-3; CDR3aa: CASSQITGAGEYNEQFF; CDR3nt: TGCGCCAGCAGCCAAATTACAGGGGCCGGCGAATACAATGAGCAGTTCTTC
abundance: .; j_gene: TRBJ2-2; d_gene: TRBD2; v_gene: TRBV13; CDR3aa: CASSTGGPGELFF; CDR3nt: TGTGCCAGCAGCACGGGGGGGCCCGGGGAGCTGTTTTTT
abundance: once; j_gene: TRBJ2-3; d_gene: TRBD2; v_gene: TRBV7-9; CDR3aa: CASSSTSGTDTQYF; CDR3nt: TGTGCCAGCAGCTCTACTAGCGGCACAGATACGCAGTATTTT
abundance: .; j_gene: TRBJ2-7; d_gene: .; v_gene: TRBV27; CDR3aa: CASSLLLGSSYEQYF; CDR3nt: TGTGCCAGCAGTTTATTGTTGGGGAGCTCCTACGAGCAGTACTTC
abundance: .; j_gene: TRBJ2-7; d_gene: .; v_gene: TRBV7-6; CDR3aa: CASSHQTGRGAYEQYF; CDR3nt: TGTGCCAGCAGCCACCAGACAGGCCGGGGGGCCTACGAGCAGTACTTC
abundance: .; j_gene: TRBJ2-7; d_gene: .; v_gene: TRBV5-1; CDR3aa: CASSSVDGGFGEQYF; CDR3nt: TGCGCCAGCAGCTCGGTGGATGGGGGGTTTGGGGAGCAGTACTTC
abundance: .; j_gene: TRBJ2-7; d_gene: .; v_gene: TRBV18; CDR3aa: CASSRTGSAEQYF; CDR3nt: TGTGCCAGCTCACGAACAGGGTCTGCCGAGCAGTACTTC
abundance: .; j_gene: TRBJ2-7; d_gene: .; v_gene: TRBV6-2/TRBV6-3; CDR3aa: CASSYLRSWEQYF; CDR3nt: TGTGCCAGCAGTTACCTCCGGTCGTGGGAGCAGTACTTC
abundance: few; j_gene: TRBJ2-1; d_gene: .; v_gene: TRBV6-4; CDR3aa: CASSALAHNEQFF; CDR3nt: TGTGCCAGCAGTGCTTTGGCACACAATGAGCAGTTCTTC
abundance: few; j_gene: TRBJ1-2; d_gene: .; v_gene: TRBV10-1; CDR3aa: CASSENREYRLFF; CDR3nt: TGCGCCAGCAGTGAGAACAGGGAATATAGGCTCTTCTTC
abundance: .; j_gene: TRBJ1-1; d_gene: .; v_gene: TRBV11-2; CDR3aa: CASSLGRYRQNTEAFF; CDR3nt: TGTGCCAGCAGCTTAGGCAGGTACAGGCAGAACACTGAAGCTTTCTTT
abundance: .; j_gene: TRBJ2-3; d_gene: .; v_gene: TRBV7-2; CDR3aa: CASSLPGTDTQYF; CDR3nt: TGTGCCAGCAGCTTACCAGGCACAGATACGCAGTATTTT
abundance: .; j_gene: TRBJ1-4; d_gene: .; v_gene: TRBV5-6; CDR3aa: CASSLAAAGVEKLFF; CDR3nt: TGTGCCAGCAGCTTGGCCGCGGCAGGGGTTGAAAAACTGTTTTTT
abundance: few; j_gene: TRBJ1-2; d_gene: TRBD1; v_gene: TRBV10-3; CDR3aa: CAISDLTGGDGYTF; CDR3nt: TGTGCCATCAGTGATCTGACAGGGGGCGATGGCTACACCTTC
abundance: once; j_gene: TRBJ1-1; d_gene: .; v_gene: TRBV3-1/TRBV3-2; CDR3aa: CASSQAFYTEAFF; CDR3nt: TGTGCCAGCAGCCAAGCTTTTTACACTGAAGCTTTCTTT
abundance: .; j_gene: TRBJ2-5; d_gene: .; v_gene: TRBV11-2; CDR3aa: CASSLGRGLQETQYF; CDR3nt: TGTGCCAGCAGCTTAGGTCGGGGACTCCAAGAGACCCAGTACTTC
abundance: .; j_gene: TRBJ2-3; d_gene: TRBD1; v_gene: TRBV11-3; CDR3aa: CASSLEARGLSTDTQYF; CDR3nt: TGTGCCAGCAGCTTAGAGGCAAGGGGGCTAAGCACAGATACGCAGTATTTT
abundance: .; j_gene: TRBJ1-3; d_gene: .; v_gene: TRBV7-2; CDR3aa: CASSLVGRPSGNTIYF; CDR3nt: TGTGCCAGCAGCTTAGTTGGGAGGCCCTCTGGAAACACCATATATTTT
abundance: .; j_gene: TRBJ2-7; d_gene: TRBD1; v_gene: TRBV4-3; CDR3aa: CASSPSDRANEQYF; CDR3nt: TGCGCCAGCAGCCCTTCCGACAGGGCGAACGAGCAGTACTTC
abundance: .; j_gene: TRBJ2-2; d_gene: TRBD1; v_gene: TRBV5-6; CDR3aa: CASSWDRGSAGELFF; CDR3nt: TGTGCCAGCAGCTGGGACAGGGGGAGCGCCGGGGAGCTGTTTTTT
abundance: .; j_gene: TRBJ1-3; d_gene: .; v_gene: TRBV13; CDR3aa: CASSAQGDGPGNTIYF; CDR3nt: TGTGCCAGCAGCGCTCAGGGTGACGGTCCTGGAAACACCATATATTTT
abundance: .; j_gene: TRBJ1-1; d_gene: .; v_gene: TRBV7-2; CDR3aa: CASSTTPWGTRRTGTEAFF; CDR3nt: TGTGCCAGCAGCACGACCCCCTGGGGGACACGGCGTACGGGGACTGAAGCTTTCTTT
abundance: .; j_gene: TRBJ2-5; d_gene: TRBD1; v_gene: TRBV7-3; CDR3aa: CASSRDRDKTQYF; CDR3nt: TGTGCCAGCTCCCGGGACAGGGATAAGACCCAGTACTTC
abundance: .; j_gene: TRBJ2-2; d_gene: .; v_gene: TRBV15; CDR3aa: CATSGSTGSANTGELFF; CDR3nt: TGTGCCACCAGCGGTTCGACAGGTAGCGCGAACACCGGGGAGCTGTTTTTT
abundance: .; j_gene: TRBJ2-3; d_gene: TRBD1; v_gene: TRBV6-5; CDR3aa: CASSYTGGRTDTQYF; CDR3nt: TGTGCCAGCAGCTATACAGGGGGCCGCACAGATACGCAGTATTTT
abundance: once; j_gene: TRBJ1-2; d_gene: .; v_gene: TRBV19; CDR3aa: CASSPRAVRGWSYGYTF; CDR3nt: TGTGCCAGTAGTCCCCGCGCAGTAAGGGGTTGGAGCTATGGCTACACCTTC